The 31 T cell receptor beta chains presented below share a single source sample, sequenced in a study of T cell responses to AZD1222 COVID-19 vaccine. The table came from immunoSEQ multiplex PCR; TCRdb's copy has only in-frame clones and leaves some out. The sample holds just over 150,000 clones, approximately 87% seen once. The material was peripheral blood, obtained 28 days after the second AZD1222 dose. These receptors all come from an adult who received the AZD1222 COVID-19 vaccine.

The chain has TRBV28 and TRBJ1-1, with 11 bases aligning to TRBD1. This CDR3 is 15 amino acids long. Germline V gene sequence: CDR1 MDHEN, CDR2 SYDVKM. Trimming took 5 bases from V and 5 from J; bases not matched to a gene: 7. CDR3 in amino acids: CASSPGTGGRTEAFF. The CDR3, as DNA: TGTGCCAGCAGTCCCGGGACAGGGGGGCGGACTGAAGCTTTCTTT. The variable domain in full, completed from reference TRBV28 and TRBJ1-1, reads DVKVTQSSRYLVKRTGEKVFLECVQDMDHENMFWYRQDPGLGLRLIYFSYDVKMKEKGDIPEGYSVSREKKERFSLILESASTNQTSMYLCASSPGTGGRTEAFFGQGTRLTVV.

The V gene is TRBV7-4, the J gene TRBJ2-7; 8 bases are a match to TRBD2. This CDR3 is built from 16 residues. The V gene's germline CDR1 is SGHVT and CDR2 SQSDAQ. V lost 4 bases to trimming and J lost 5 bases; unmatched junction nucleotides: 13. The CDR3 region is CASSSGGASGRDEQYF. CDR3 DNA: TGTGCCAGCAGCTCCGGGGGGGCTAGCGGGCGGGACGAGCAGTACTTC.

This chain's CDR3 is CATSDTQGVGPQHF. The CDR3 DNA reads TGTGCCACCAGTGATACTCAGGGGGTAGGGCCCCAGCATTTT. This chain uses TRBV24-1 with TRBJ1-5; 7 bases agree with TRBD1. There are 14 residues in the CDR3. Unmatched junction bases numbered 7, after V lost 3 bases and J lost 9 bases. Germline CDR1 and CDR2: KGHDR and SFDVKD.

The gene calls are TRBV5-1 and TRBJ2-2; D is undetermined. Trimming took off 0 bases at V and 1 base at J, with 10 bases between the two ends. The length of the CDR3 is 16 residues. Per the germline V gene, CDR1 is SGHRS and CDR2 is YFSETQ. CDR3 amino acids: CASSLGPAGNTGELFF. The DNA for the CDR3 is TGCGCCAGCAGCTTGGGCCCCGCAGGGAACACCGGGGAGCTGTTTTTT.

The gene calls are TRBV5-1 and TRBJ2-3; D is uncertain. Trimming cost V 4 bases and J 6 bases, with 12 bases left between them. The CDR3 runs to 13 residues. Germline CDR1 is SGHRS and CDR2 is YFSETQ. The CDR3 DNA reads as TGCGCCAGCAGCAAGGACGGAAGGGATACGCAGTATTTT. This sequence encodes CASSKDGRDTQYF.

V is TRBV15 and J is TRBJ2-3; D gene uncertain. Germline-derived CDR1 and CDR2 are LNHNV and YYDKDF (reference sequence). CDR3 size: 16 residues. Trimming pared 1 base from V and 1 base from J, leaving 12 bases between. The CDR3 reads CATSRVAVTGTDTQYF. The CDR3 DNA sequence: TGTGCCACCAGCAGAGTGGCTGTTACTGGCACAGATACGCAGTATTTT.

This chain connects TRBV24-1 to TRBJ2-2; perhaps D is TRBD1 or TRBD2 (5 bases each). V dropped 3 bases and J dropped 4 bases, with 17 bases sitting between them. The CDR3 length is 17 residues. Germline V gene data show CDR1 as KGHDR and CDR2 as SFDVKD. CDR3 coding DNA: TGTGCCACCAGTGATCAACCCGGGACGGCACCCACCGGGGAGCTGTTTTTT. Residues: CATSDQPGTAPTGELFF.

The V gene is TRBV19, the J gene TRBJ1-5; D not certain. The CDR3 length is 14 residues. The V gene lost 5 bases and the J gene lost 0 bases, with 8 bases spanning the gap. Germline assignment: CDR1 LNHDA and CDR2 SQIVND (reference sequence). The CDR3 nucleotides read TGTGCCAGTAGTGTCACCGGTAGCAATCAGCCCCAGCATTTT. Its translation: CASSVTGSNQPQHF.

This chain connects TRBV2 to TRBJ1-1; D remains unclear. Germline CDR1 reads SNHLY; CDR2 reads FYNNEI. This CDR3 comprises 11 residues. Trimming stripped 1 base from V and 9 bases from J, with 6 bases between. This CDR3 reads CASSEERQAFF. In DNA form, the CDR3 reads TGTGCCAGCAGTGAAGAAAGGCAAGCTTTCTTT.

The chain recombines TRBV24-1 with TRBJ2-5; 7 bases agree with TRBD1. The V segment lost 3 bases and the J segment 7 bases; nucleotides outside the gene matches: 10. This CDR3 region has 15 residues. CDR1 and CDR2 (germline): KGHDR, SFDVKD. CDR3 sequence: CATSDSKDRHGTQYF. In nucleotides, the CDR3 is TGTGCCACCAGTGATAGTAAGGACAGGCACGGGACCCAGTACTTC.

V and J are TRBV5-1 and TRBJ1-4; D gene ambiguous. In germline, CDR1 is SGHRS, CDR2 YFSETQ. The CDR3 runs 14 residues. Trimming took off 1 base at V and 1 base at J, with 5 bases between the two ends. CDR3 amino acids: CASSLMGTNEKLFF. The CDR3 coding sequence is TGCGCCAGCAGCTTGATGGGAACTAATGAAAAACTGTTTTTT.

This clone was counted between two and nine times. J is TRBJ1-1 and V is TRBV18; D not resolved. There are 15 residues in the CDR3. V dropped 0 bases and J dropped 1 base, with 9 bases sitting between them. Germline-derived CDR1 and CDR2 are KGHSH and LQKENI. The CDR3 DNA reads as TGTGCCAGCTCACCACCGGGCAGGCCGAACACTGAAGCTTTCTTT. Protein: CASSPPGRPNTEAFF.

V and J are TRBV29-1 and TRBJ2-7; D may be TRBD1 or TRBD2 (5 bases each). CDR1 and CDR2 from the germline V gene are SQVTM and ANQGSEA. Trimming stripped 6 bases from V and 0 bases from J, with 15 bases between. CDR3 size: 14 residues. The CDR3 loop reads CSVTGTGSSYEQYF. CDR3 DNA sequence: TGCAGCGTAACCGGGACGGGGAGCTCCTACGAGCAGTACTTC.

This chain connects TRBV9 to TRBJ2-7; a weak D match, TRBD1 (6 bases). This CDR3 spans 14 amino acids. In germline, CDR1 is SGDLS, CDR2 YYNGEE. Trimming pared 0 bases from V and 5 bases from J, leaving 12 bases between. The CDR3 sequence: CASSVGDIGDEQYF. The DNA of the CDR3 is TGTGCCAGCAGCGTAGGGGACATCGGGGACGAGCAGTACTTC.

V usage is TRBV4-2 and J usage is TRBJ1-2; D gene unclear. Germline CDR1 reads LGHNA; CDR2 reads YNFKEQ. V was trimmed by 0 bases and J by 5 bases, leaving 10 bases between them. The CDR3 has 14 amino acids. CDR3 coding DNA: TGTGCCAGCAGCCAAGATACTAGGCAGTATGGCTACACCTTC. Its protein is CASSQDTRQYGYTF.

This chain connects TRBV7-9 to TRBJ1-4; possibly TRBD1 for D (6 bases). Trimming took off 6 bases at V and 3 bases at J, with 11 bases between the two ends. Germline CDR1 is SEHNR and CDR2 is FQNEAQ (reference sequence). The CDR3 is 14 residues long. CDR3 nucleotides: TGTGCCAGCAGTTACAGGGAATCTAATGAAAAACTGTTTTTT. Its protein product is CASSYRESNEKLFF.

J is TRBJ1-6 and V is TRBV28; D may be TRBD1 (5 bases). V was clipped by 5 bases and J by 0 bases, with 11 bases between them. CDR3 length: 16 amino acids. Germline assignment: CDR1 MDHEN and CDR2 SYDVKM. In DNA, the CDR3 is TGTGCCAGCAGTGGGACCGATAGCTCCTATAATTCACCCCTCCACTTT. Protein: CASSGTDSSYNSPLHF.

The CDR3 sequence is CASSIPRDTGELFF. CDR3 nucleotide sequence: TGTGCCAGTAGTATTCCCAGGGACACCGGGGAGCTGTTTTTT. The gene calls are TRBV19 and TRBJ2-2; TRBD1 might be the D (5 bases). The CDR3 sequence is 14 residues long. V dropped 3 bases and J dropped 3 bases, with 8 bases sitting between them. Germline V gives CDR1 LNHDA, CDR2 SQIVND (reference sequence). Based on the CDR3 plus reference TRBV19 and TRBJ2-2, the full variable domain is DGGITQSPKYLFRKEGQNVTLSCEQNLNHDAMYWYRQDPGQGLRLIYYSQIVNDFQKGDIAEGYSVSREKKESFPLTVTSAQKNPTAFYLCASSIPRDTGELFFGEGSRLTVL.

CDR3 nucleotides: TGTGCCAGCAGTCCCGGACAGGGGTTTGAAGCTTTCTTT. Protein product: CASSPGQGFEAFF. The rearrangement links TRBV27 to TRBJ1-1; 9 bases are shared with TRBD1. Trimming at V came to 5 bases and at J to 7 bases, leaving 5 bases not matched to a gene. CDR3 length: 13 residues. In germline, CDR1 is MNHEY, CDR2 SMNVEV (reference sequence).

This clone occurred once. Here the CDR3 reads CASSPPMWGNTEAFF. DNA for the CDR3: TGTGCCAGCAGCCCACCCATGTGGGGGAACACTGAAGCTTTCTTT. The rearrangement uses TRBV7-2 and TRBJ1-1; D is unclear. The germline V and J ends were trimmed by 5 bases and 1 base, with 14 bases remaining between them. CDR1 and CDR2 from the germline V gene are SGHTA and FQGNSA. CDR3 length: 15 residues.

In regard to this clone: Different DNA sequences within this sample yield the same CDR3. V and J are TRBV28 and TRBJ1-5; 9 bases fit TRBD1. CDR1 is MDHEN, CDR2 SYDVKM, per germline. V lost 6 bases to trimming and J lost 4 bases; unmatched junction nucleotides: 4. CDR3 size: 14 residues. The CDR3 spells CASRGTGLNQPQHF. For the CDR3, the DNA is TGTGCCAGCAGGGGGACAGGGCTTAATCAGCCCCAGCATTTT.

The rearrangement links TRBV28 to TRBJ2-1; D is unclear. CDR1 is MDHEN, CDR2 SYDVKM, per germline. The CDR3 has 12 residues. V lost 7 bases to trimming and J lost 3 bases, with 7 bases between them. CDR3 in amino acids: CASNSVYNEQFF. The CDR3 region has the DNA TGTGCCAGCAATTCGGTCTACAATGAGCAGTTCTTC. Full variable domain (missing parts from reference TRBV28 and TRBJ2-1): DVKVTQSSRYLVKRTGEKVFLECVQDMDHENMFWYRQDPGLGLRLIYFSYDVKMKEKGDIPEGYSVSREKKERFSLILESASTNQTSMYLCASNSVYNEQFFGPGTRLTVL.

This chain joins TRBV5-4 and TRBJ2-1, with 11 bases that match TRBD2. Germline lookup yields CDR1 SGHNT and CDR2 YYREEE (reference sequence). Trimming at V came to 0 bases and at J to 6 bases, leaving 5 bases not matched to a gene. CDR3 size: 16 residues. In DNA form, the CDR3 reads TGTGCCAGCAGCTTGGTTCTAGCGGGAGGCCGCAATGAGCAGTTCTTC. Amino acid sequence: CASSLVLAGGRNEQFF.

The gene calls are TRBV6-1 and TRBJ2-5, with D perhaps matching TRBD1 (7 bases). Trimming took 4 bases from V and 1 from J, leaving 16 bases between them. The CDR3 totals 16 residues. Germline loops: CDR1 MNHNS, CDR2 SASEGT. The CDR3 DNA reads as TGTGCCAGCAGTGTGTCAGGGGGAGGCGGCCAAGAGACCCAGTACTTC. It is translated as CASSVSGGGGQETQYF.

The V and J genes are TRBV19 and TRBJ1-2; tentatively, D is TRBD1 (6 bases). V lost 6 bases and J lost 7, with 12 bases in between. CDR3 length: 12 amino acids. The germline V gene encodes CDR1 LNHDA and CDR2 SQIVND (reference sequence). This CDR3 is CASSQTGFGYTF. CDR3 DNA sequence: TGTGCCAGTAGCCAGACAGGTTTTGGCTACACCTTC.

The chain employs TRBV28 and TRBJ1-5, with D possibly matching TRBD1 (5 bases). Germline CDR1 MDHEN, CDR2 SYDVKM. V lost 6 bases and J lost 6, with 9 bases in between. The CDR3 sequence is 12 residues long. CDR3 DNA sequence: TGTGCCAGCAGCGGTGGGGGTCAGCCCCAGCATTTT. This sequence encodes CASSGGGQPQHF.

This rearrangement joins TRBV2 to TRBJ1-1; 7 bases match TRBD1. CDR3 length equals 15 residues. The V gene's germline CDR1 is SNHLY and CDR2 FYNNEI. The V segment lost 5 bases and the J segment 4 bases; nucleotides outside the gene matches: 10. This CDR3 reads CASSKQGIVGTEAFF. DNA of the CDR3: TGTGCCAGCAGTAAACAGGGGATTGTGGGCACTGAAGCTTTCTTT.

J is TRBJ2-1 and V is TRBV7-2; 12 bases are a match to TRBD2. This CDR3 is 14 amino acids long. Germline lookup yields CDR1 SGHTA and CDR2 FQGNSA. Trimming took 5 bases from V and 9 from J; bases not matched to a gene: 5. Here the CDR3 DNA reads TGTGCCAGCAGCCGGACTAGCGGGACGGGTGAGCAGTTCTTC. Amino acids: CASSRTSGTGEQFF.

The V and J genes are TRBV10-3 and TRBJ1-1; D not certain. The germline gives CDR1 ENHRY, CDR2 SYGVKD. V lost 0 bases and J 4 bases, leaving 15 bases between the germline ends. This CDR3 spans 16 amino acids. In DNA form, the CDR3 reads TGTGCCATCAGTGAGTCGAGCCCAGGAGGCGGCACTGAAGCTTTCTTT. Residues: CAISESSPGGGTEAFF.

DNA of the CDR3: TGTGCCAGCAGCCAAAGGGGGGGTTCCTACAATGAGCAGTTCTTC. Translated: CASSQRGGSYNEQFF. The chain uses TRBV7-2 and TRBJ2-1; possibly TRBD2 for D (7 bases). Trimming took 5 bases from V and 1 from J, leaving 12 bases between them. CDR3 length equals 15 residues. Germline V gives CDR1 SGHTA, CDR2 FQGNSA.

V usage is TRBV19 and J usage is TRBJ2-3, with D unresolved. Per the germline V gene, CDR1 is LNHDA and CDR2 is SQIVND (reference sequence). Trimming stripped 2 bases from V and 3 bases from J, with 9 bases between. This CDR3 region has 14 residues. This CDR3 is CASSILPETDTQYF. The CDR3 DNA follows: TGTGCCAGTAGTATACTGCCAGAAACAGATACGCAGTATTTT.